These T cell receptor beta chains were read from a single sample in a study of glioma-infiltrating T cells. TCRdb ran MiXCR on the multiplex PCR reads and lists one entry per CDR3 protein. The data contain about 140,000 distinct CDR3 sequences, approximately 39% of them singletons. The sample consisted of glioma tissue, nonneoplastic brain tissue, or PBMCs (not recorded which). These receptors all come from a human donor with low-grade glioma or glioblastoma, undergoing nonglioma brain surgery, or in good health (not recorded which). Each CDR3 is given with its conserved first and last residue. Size is stated for part of the rows, as once, few or many counts, or as a class when the clone is expanded.

J gene: TRBJ1-2; V gene: TRBV7-9; clone size: .; CDR3 protein: CASSPGGREGGYTF
J gene: TRBJ2-1; V gene: TRBV20-1; clone size: .; CDR3 protein: CSAPLGLTSSYNEQFF
J gene: TRBJ2-1; V gene: TRBV7-2; clone size: few; CDR3 protein: CASSLGSGYEQFF
J gene: TRBJ2-3; V gene: TRBV18; clone size: .; CDR3 protein: CASSLTGQGELDTQYF
J gene: TRBJ2-3; V gene: TRBV2; clone size: .; CDR3 protein: CASSVTGGTDTQYF
J gene: TRBJ1-5; V gene: TRBV19; clone size: .; CDR3 protein: CASSIEGDQPQHF
J gene: TRBJ2-2; V gene: TRBV2; clone size: .; CDR3 protein: CASSAFGWGQGITGELFF
J gene: TRBJ1-5; V gene: TRBV28; clone size: .; CDR3 protein: CDSSPPREVNQPQHF
J gene: TRBJ1-5; V gene: TRBV6-1; clone size: many; CDR3 protein: CASRPDGNNQPQHF
J gene: TRBJ1-5; V gene: TRBV7-2; clone size: .; CDR3 protein: CASSFADRGQPQHF
J gene: TRBJ1-1; V gene: TRBV15; clone size: .; CDR3 protein: CATSTDFGEAFF
J gene: TRBJ1-5; V gene: TRBV6-1; clone size: few; CDR3 protein: CASKPQGIVSQPQHF
J gene: TRBJ1-6; V gene: TRBV28; clone size: .; CDR3 protein: CASSFFRGNYNSPLHF
J gene: TRBJ2-7; V gene: TRBV5-5; clone size: .; CDR3 protein: CASSRRGGSEQYF
J gene: TRBJ1-5; V gene: TRBV6-1; clone size: .; CDR3 protein: CASSENRGLQPQHF
J gene: TRBJ1-2; V gene: TRBV27; clone size: .; CDR3 protein: CASSFSDLDGYTF
J gene: TRBJ2-1; V gene: TRBV7-9; clone size: few; CDR3 protein: CASSFLAGLNNEQFF
J gene: TRBJ1-1; V gene: TRBV9; clone size: .; CDR3 protein: CASSVVETPFGTEAFF
J gene: TRBJ1-1; V gene: TRBV11-2; clone size: few; CDR3 protein: CASSLDFHQVQAFF
J gene: TRBJ2-5; V gene: TRBV25-1; clone size: .; CDR3 protein: CASSQTSETQYF
J gene: TRBJ2-7; V gene: TRBV6-1; clone size: many; CDR3 protein: CASSRTVQHHEQYF
J gene: TRBJ1-5; V gene: TRBV6-5; clone size: .; CDR3 protein: CASSEQGGQPQHF
J gene: TRBJ2-7; V gene: TRBV7-9; clone size: few; CDR3 protein: CASSLGKNVYF
J gene: TRBJ1-1; V gene: TRBV20-1; clone size: .; CDR3 protein: CSAALNPGQGTNTEAFF
J gene: TRBJ1-6; V gene: TRBV7-9; clone size: .; CDR3 protein: CATDRGDNSPLNF
J gene: TRBJ2-7; V gene: TRBV27; clone size: .; CDR3 protein: CASSLSLDYEQYF
J gene: TRBJ1-1; V gene: TRBV20-1; clone size: .; CDR3 protein: CSAAQGLNTEAFF
J gene: TRBJ2-3; V gene: TRBV7-9; clone size: .; CDR3 protein: CASSVSGSTGTQYF
J gene: TRBJ2-2; V gene: TRBV28; clone size: .; CDR3 protein: CASCDGTGDTGELFF
J gene: TRBJ1-1; V gene: TRBV20-1; clone size: few; CDR3 protein: CSFRVNTEAFF
J gene: TRBJ1-6; V gene: TRBV6-1; clone size: .; CDR3 protein: CASSRQGSPLHF
J gene: TRBJ2-1; V gene: TRBV27; clone size: many; CDR3 protein: CASSSTSGGRYEQFF
J gene: TRBJ2-5; V gene: TRBV6-1; clone size: .; CDR3 protein: CASSLRQGQETQYF
J gene: TRBJ2-7; V gene: TRBV20-1; clone size: few; CDR3 protein: CSAAQALHEQYF
J gene: TRBJ2-1; V gene: TRBV30; clone size: .; CDR3 protein: CAWSPRTYNEQFF
J gene: TRBJ2-2; V gene: TRBV6-2/TRBV6-3; clone size: .; CDR3 protein: CASSRDFNTGELFF
J gene: TRBJ2-4; V gene: TRBV6-1; clone size: .; CDR3 protein: CASSSGLAKNIQYF
J gene: TRBJ2-7; V gene: TRBV6-1; clone size: few; CDR3 protein: CASRTGGRYEQYF
J gene: TRBJ1-2; V gene: TRBV6-5; clone size: .; CDR3 protein: CASTSPDRWPNYGYTF
J gene: TRBJ2-1; V gene: TRBV5-1; clone size: few; CDR3 protein: CASSFDGGTHNEQFF
J gene: TRBJ2-1; V gene: TRBV20-1; clone size: .; CDR3 protein: CSARDRPGYEQFF
J gene: TRBJ2-7; V gene: TRBV12-3/TRBV12-4; clone size: .; CDR3 protein: CASSLETGIEQYF
J gene: TRBJ2-3; V gene: TRBV24-1; clone size: few; CDR3 protein: CATSDLDTQYF
J gene: TRBJ2-3; V gene: TRBV20-1; clone size: few; CDR3 protein: CSAARAGGTDTQYF
J gene: TRBJ1-3; V gene: TRBV15; clone size: .; CDR3 protein: CATSSARFSGNTIYF
J gene: TRBJ1-5; V gene: TRBV7-9; clone size: .; CDR3 protein: CASSGGQGVNQPRHF
J gene: TRBJ2-5; V gene: TRBV2; clone size: many; CDR3 protein: CASSSGEETQYF
J gene: TRBJ1-1; V gene: TRBV7-8; clone size: .; CDR3 protein: CASSLNQGNTEAFF
J gene: TRBJ1-1; V gene: TRBV7-2; clone size: .; CDR3 protein: CASSSIRTGNTEAFF
J gene: TRBJ2-7; V gene: TRBV7-2; clone size: .; CDR3 protein: CASSPTGTPREQYF
J gene: TRBJ2-5; V gene: TRBV12-3/TRBV12-4; clone size: few; CDR3 protein: CASSSLGETQYF